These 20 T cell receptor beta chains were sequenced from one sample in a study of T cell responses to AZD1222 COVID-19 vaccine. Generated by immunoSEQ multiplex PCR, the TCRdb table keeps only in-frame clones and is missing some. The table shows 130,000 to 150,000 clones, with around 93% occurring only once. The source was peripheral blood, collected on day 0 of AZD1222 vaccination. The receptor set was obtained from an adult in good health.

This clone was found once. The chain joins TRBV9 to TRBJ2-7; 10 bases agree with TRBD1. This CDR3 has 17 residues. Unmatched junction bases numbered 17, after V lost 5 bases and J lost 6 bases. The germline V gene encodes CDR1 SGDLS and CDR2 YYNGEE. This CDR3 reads CASSTSGSRDRGGEQYF. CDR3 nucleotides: TGTGCCAGCAGTACTTCTGGGTCCCGGGACAGGGGTGGCGAGCAGTACTTC.

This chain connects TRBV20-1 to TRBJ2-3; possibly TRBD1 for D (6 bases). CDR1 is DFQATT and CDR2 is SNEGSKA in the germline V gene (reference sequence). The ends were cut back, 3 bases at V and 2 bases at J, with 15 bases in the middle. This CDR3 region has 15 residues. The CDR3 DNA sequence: TGCAGTGCTAGTGGTGGGGGCATATTCACAGATACGCAGTATTTT. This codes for CSASGGGIFTDTQYF.

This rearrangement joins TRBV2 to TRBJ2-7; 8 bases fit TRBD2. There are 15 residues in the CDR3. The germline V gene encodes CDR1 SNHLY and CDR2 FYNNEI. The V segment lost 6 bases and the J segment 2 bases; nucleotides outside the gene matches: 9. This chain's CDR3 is CASSLTSAGTYEQYF. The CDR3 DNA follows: TGTGCCAGCAGCCTGACTAGCGCTGGGACCTACGAGCAGTACTTC.

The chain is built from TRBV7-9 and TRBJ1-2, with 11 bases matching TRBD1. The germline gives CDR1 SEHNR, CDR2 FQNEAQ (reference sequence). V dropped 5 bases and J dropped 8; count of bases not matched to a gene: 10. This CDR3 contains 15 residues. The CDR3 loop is CASSRDWDRGNGYTF. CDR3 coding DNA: TGTGCCAGCAGCCGAGACTGGGACAGGGGGAACGGCTACACCTTC.

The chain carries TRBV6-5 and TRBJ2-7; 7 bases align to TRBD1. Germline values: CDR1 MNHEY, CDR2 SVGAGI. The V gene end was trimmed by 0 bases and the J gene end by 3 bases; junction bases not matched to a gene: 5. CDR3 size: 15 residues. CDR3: CASSYSRQGVYEQYF. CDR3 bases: TGTGCCAGCAGTTACTCACGGCAGGGGGTCTACGAGCAGTACTTC.

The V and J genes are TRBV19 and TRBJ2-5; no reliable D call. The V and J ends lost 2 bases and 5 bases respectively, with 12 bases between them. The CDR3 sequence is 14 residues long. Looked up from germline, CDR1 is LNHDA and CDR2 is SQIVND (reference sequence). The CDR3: CASSIMLATETQYF. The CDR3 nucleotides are TGTGCCAGTAGTATAATGTTGGCAACCGAGACCCAGTACTTC.

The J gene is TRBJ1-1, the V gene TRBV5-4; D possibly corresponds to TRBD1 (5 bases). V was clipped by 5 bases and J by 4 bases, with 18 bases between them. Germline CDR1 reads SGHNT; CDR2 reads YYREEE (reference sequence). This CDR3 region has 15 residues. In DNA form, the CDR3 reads TGTGCCAGCAGTCGCGTCGATAGGGGCGGCACTGAAGCTTTCTTT. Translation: CASSRVDRGGTEAFF. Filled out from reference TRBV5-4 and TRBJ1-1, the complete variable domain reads ETGVTQSPTHLIKTRGQQVTLRCSSQSGHNTVSWYQQALGQGPQFIFQYYREEENGRGNFPPRFSGLQFPNYSSELNVNALELDDSALYLCASSRVDRGGTEAFFGQGTRLTVV.

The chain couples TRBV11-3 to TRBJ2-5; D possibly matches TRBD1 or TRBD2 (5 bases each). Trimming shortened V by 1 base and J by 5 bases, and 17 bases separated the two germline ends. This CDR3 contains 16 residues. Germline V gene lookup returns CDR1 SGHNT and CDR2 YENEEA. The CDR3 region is CASSLGRPGLRETQYF. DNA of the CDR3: TGTGCCAGCAGCTTAGGCAGGCCGGGGCTGAGGGAGACCCAGTACTTC.

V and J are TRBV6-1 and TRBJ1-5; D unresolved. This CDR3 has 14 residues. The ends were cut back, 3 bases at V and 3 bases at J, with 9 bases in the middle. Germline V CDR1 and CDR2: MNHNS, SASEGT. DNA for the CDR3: TGTGCCAGCAGTGAGGGCCCGAACAATCAGCCCCAGCATTTT. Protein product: CASSEGPNNQPQHF.

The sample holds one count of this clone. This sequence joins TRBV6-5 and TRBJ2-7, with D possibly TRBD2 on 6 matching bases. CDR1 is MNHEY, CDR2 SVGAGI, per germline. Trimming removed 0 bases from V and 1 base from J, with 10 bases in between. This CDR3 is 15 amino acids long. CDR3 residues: CASSYSKGLSYEQYF. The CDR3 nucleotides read TGTGCCAGCAGTTACTCGAAGGGACTTTCCTACGAGCAGTACTTC.

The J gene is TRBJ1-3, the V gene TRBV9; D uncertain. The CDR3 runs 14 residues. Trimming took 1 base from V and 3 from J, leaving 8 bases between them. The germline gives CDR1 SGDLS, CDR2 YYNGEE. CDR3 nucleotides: TGTGCCAGCAGCGTACTCTCGGGTGGAAACACCATATATTTT. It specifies CASSVLSGGNTIYF.

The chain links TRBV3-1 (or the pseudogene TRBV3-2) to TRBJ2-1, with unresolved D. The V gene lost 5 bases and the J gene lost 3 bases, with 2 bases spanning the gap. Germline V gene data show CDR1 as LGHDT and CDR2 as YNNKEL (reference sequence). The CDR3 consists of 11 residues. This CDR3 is CASSFYNEQFF. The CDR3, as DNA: TGTGCCAGCAGCTTCTACAATGAGCAGTTCTTC.

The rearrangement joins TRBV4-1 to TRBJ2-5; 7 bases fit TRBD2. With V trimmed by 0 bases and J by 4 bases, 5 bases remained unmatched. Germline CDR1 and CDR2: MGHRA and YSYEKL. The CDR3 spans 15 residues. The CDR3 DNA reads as TGCGCCAGCAGCCAAGATATCAGGGAGGGAGAGACCCAGTACTTC. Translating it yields CASSQDIREGETQYF.

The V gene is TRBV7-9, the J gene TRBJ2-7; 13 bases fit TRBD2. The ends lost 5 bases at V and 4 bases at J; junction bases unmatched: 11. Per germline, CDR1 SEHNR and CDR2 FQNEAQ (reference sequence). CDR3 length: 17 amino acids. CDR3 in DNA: TGTGCCAGCAGCCCAGGACTAGCGGGAGTGGGTTGGTACGAGCAGTACTTC. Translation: CASSPGLAGVGWYEQYF. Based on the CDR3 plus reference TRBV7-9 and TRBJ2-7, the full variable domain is DTGVSQNPRHKITKRGQNVTFRCDPISEHNRLYWYRQTLGQGPEFLTYFQNEAQLEKSRLLSDRFSAERPKGSFSTLEIQRTEQGDSAMYLCASSPGLAGVGWYEQYFGPGTRLTVT.

The CDR3: CASSQENTGTEAFF. The CDR3 bases are TGTGCCAGCAGCCAAGAAAACACGGGCACTGAAGCTTTCTTT. The genes are TRBV3-1 (or the pseudogene TRBV3-2) and TRBJ1-1; D remains ambiguous. Trimming cost V 0 bases and J 4 bases, with 9 bases left between them. Germline V gene lookup returns CDR1 LGHDT and CDR2 YNNKEL (reference sequence). CDR3 size: 14 residues.

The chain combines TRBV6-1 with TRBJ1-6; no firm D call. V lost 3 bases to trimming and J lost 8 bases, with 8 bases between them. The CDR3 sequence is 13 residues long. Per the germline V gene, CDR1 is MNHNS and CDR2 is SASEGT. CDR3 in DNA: TGTGCCAGCAGTGAGGGTCCCGATTCACCCCTCCACTTT. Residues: CASSEGPDSPLHF.

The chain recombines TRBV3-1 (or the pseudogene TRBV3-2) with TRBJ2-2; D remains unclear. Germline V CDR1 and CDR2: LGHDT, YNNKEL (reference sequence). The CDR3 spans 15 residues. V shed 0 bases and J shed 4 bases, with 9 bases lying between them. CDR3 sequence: CASSQEGKITGELFF. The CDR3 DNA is TGTGCCAGCAGCCAAGAGGGAAAGATCACCGGGGAGCTGTTTTTT.

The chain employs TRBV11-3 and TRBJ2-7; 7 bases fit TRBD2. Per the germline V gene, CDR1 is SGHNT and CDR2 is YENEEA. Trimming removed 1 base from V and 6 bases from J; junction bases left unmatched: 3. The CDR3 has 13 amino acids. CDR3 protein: CASSLGGGTEQYF. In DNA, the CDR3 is TGTGCCAGCAGCTTAGGCGGGGGAACCGAGCAGTACTTC.

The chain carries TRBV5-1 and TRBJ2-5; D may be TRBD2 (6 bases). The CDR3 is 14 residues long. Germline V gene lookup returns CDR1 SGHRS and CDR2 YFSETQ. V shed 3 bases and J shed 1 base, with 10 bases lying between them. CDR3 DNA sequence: TGCGCCAGCAGCTCGACTAGGGGCCAAGAGACCCAGTACTTC. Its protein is CASSSTRGQETQYF.

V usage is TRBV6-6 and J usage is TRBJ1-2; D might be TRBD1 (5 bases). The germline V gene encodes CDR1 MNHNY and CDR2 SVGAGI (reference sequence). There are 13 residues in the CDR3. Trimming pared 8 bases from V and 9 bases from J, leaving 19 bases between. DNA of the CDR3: TGTGCCAGCTGTGTTGACAGCCCGGGGAGCTACACCTTC. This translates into CASCVDSPGSYTF.